The sequence of this T cell receptor (beta chain) was determined in a study of naive and memory T cell subsets. Germline CDR1 is MDHEN and CDR2 is SYDVKM. V shed 5 bases and J shed 7 bases, with 12 bases lying between them. The CDR3 contains 13 residues. Sequential positive selection took CD4 T cells first, then CD8 T cells. Cells stained for CD3, CD4, CD8, CD45RA, CD27 and viability were sorted into four CD45RA/CD27 subsets. Two oligonucleotides, mixed equimolar, formed the beta constant-region primer covering TRBC1 and TRBC2. The ligated cDNA underwent four PCR rounds using SP2 and nested alpha and beta constant-region primers. A single record per CDR3 protein comes from TCRdb applying MiXCR to the UMI-ligation and nested PCR reads. Of approximately 140,000 distinct CDR3 sequences listed, under 25% are singletons. Details on this clonotype: Its cognate antigen is unknown.

Findings of the study overall: No ground truth validated the naive and memory repertoire findings. A few larger clonotypes appeared in naive repertoires, especially CD8, possibly memory cells re-expressing CD45RA.

This sequence was found in a human donor in good health. The rearrangement uses TRBV28 and TRBJ1-5; D call uncertain. Source material: naive CD8+ T cells from blood. The CDR3 protein is CASSPRLLQPQHF. CDR3 coding DNA: TGTGCCAGCAGTCCACGGTTATTACAGCCCCAGCATTTT.